The rows below give T cell receptor beta chains drawn from one sample of a study of blood T cell repertoires in COVID-19. Assay used: immunoSEQ multiplex PCR; TCRdb lists only in-frame clones, some missing. The sample lists tens of thousands of clones, 78% occurring once. What was sequenced was peripheral blood. Receptor source: a human donor with active or convalescent COVID-19. The donor label of this sample is uncertain. Each CDR3 is given with its conserved first and last residue. The D gene is left open where the match is weak. Part of the rows lack a size; the others show once, few, many or a class for expanded clones.

V gene: TRBV19
CDR3 length: 15
J gene: TRBJ2-1
D gene: TRBD2
clone size: .
CDR3 protein: CASTHGASGSSEQFF
CDR3 DNA: TGTGCCAGTACCCATGGTGCTAGCGGGAGTAGTGAGCAGTTCTTC

V gene: TRBV15
CDR3 length: 16
J gene: TRBJ2-5
D gene: .
clone size: .
CDR3 protein: CATSRGLVSGQETQYF
CDR3 DNA: TGTGCCACCAGCAGAGGGCTGGTTTCTGGCCAAGAGACCCAGTACTTC

V gene: TRBV7-2
CDR3 length: 15
J gene: TRBJ1-4
D gene: .
clone size: .
CDR3 protein: CASRTSGGTNEKLFF
CDR3 DNA: TGTGCCAGCAGGACCTCAGGAGGGACTAATGAAAAACTGTTTTTT

V gene: TRBV11-1
CDR3 length: 13
J gene: TRBJ2-1
D gene: .
clone size: .
CDR3 protein: CASSLGTRNEQFF
CDR3 DNA: TGTGCCAGCAGCTTAGGGACACGCAATGAGCAGTTCTTC

V gene: TRBV10-3
CDR3 length: 12
J gene: TRBJ2-5
D gene: TRBD1
clone size: .
CDR3 protein: CATSDREETQYF
CDR3 DNA: TGTGCCACCTCGGACAGGGAAGAGACCCAGTACTTC

V gene: TRBV12-3/TRBV12-4
CDR3 length: 13
J gene: TRBJ1-2
D gene: TRBD1
clone size: once
CDR3 protein: CASSQDRNYGYTF
CDR3 DNA: TGTGCCAGCAGTCAGGACAGGAACTATGGCTACACCTTC

V gene: TRBV30
CDR3 length: 14
J gene: TRBJ1-3
D gene: TRBD1
clone size: .
CDR3 protein: CASGTGSSGNTIYF
CDR3 DNA: TGTGCCAGCGGGACAGGGAGCTCTGGAAACACCATATATTTT

V gene: TRBV5-3
CDR3 length: 12
J gene: TRBJ1-2
D gene: .
clone size: once
CDR3 protein: CARSLSDYGYTF
CDR3 DNA: TGTGCCAGAAGCTTGTCCGACTATGGCTACACCTTC

V gene: TRBV5-4
CDR3 length: 15
J gene: TRBJ2-7
D gene: TRBD2
clone size: .
CDR3 protein: CASSRAGLARYEQYF
CDR3 DNA: TGTGCCAGCAGCCGGGCGGGACTAGCGCGTTACGAGCAGTACTTC

V gene: TRBV24-1
CDR3 length: 15
J gene: TRBJ1-2
D gene: TRBD1
clone size: .
CDR3 protein: CATSEAGGGDYGYTF
CDR3 DNA: TGTGCCACCAGTGAGGCAGGGGGTGGCGACTATGGCTACACCTTC